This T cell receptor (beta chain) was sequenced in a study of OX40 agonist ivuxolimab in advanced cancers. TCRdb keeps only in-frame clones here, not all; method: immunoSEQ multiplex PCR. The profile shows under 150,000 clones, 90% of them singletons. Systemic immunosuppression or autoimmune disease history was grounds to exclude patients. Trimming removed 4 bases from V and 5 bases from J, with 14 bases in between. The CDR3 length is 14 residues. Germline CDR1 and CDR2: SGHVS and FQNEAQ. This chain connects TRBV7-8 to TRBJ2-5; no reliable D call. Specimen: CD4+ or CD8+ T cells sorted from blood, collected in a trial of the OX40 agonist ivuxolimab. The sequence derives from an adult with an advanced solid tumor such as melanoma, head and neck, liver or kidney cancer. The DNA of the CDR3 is TGTGCCAGCAGCTGGCGAGAGGTTGAGGAGACCCAGTACTTC. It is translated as CASSWREVEETQYF.